The 15 T cell receptor beta chains listed next were all sequenced from one sample in a study of T cells in Graves' hyperthyroidism and ophthalmopathy. Amplification targeted TCR beta CDR3 regions from RNA transcripts. An initial round of RT-PCR targeting the TCR CDR3 relied on the HTBI primer set. TCRdb used MiXCR to reprocess the multiplex PCR reads, holding one entry per CDR3 protein. The table lists about 400,000 distinct CDR3 sequences, about 15% of them singletons, with around a third in the top ten. The source material was blood. These receptors came from a woman aged 25 to 39 with Graves' hyperthyroidism.

This clonotype was picked up a small number of times. V usage is TRBV7-6 and J usage is TRBJ2-2; 8 bases are a match to TRBD1. This CDR3 has 17 amino acids. CDR1 is SGHVS and CDR2 is FNYEAQ in the germline V gene. The J segment lost 1 base and the V segment lost 5 bases, leaving 9 bases of the junction unmatched. CDR3 sequence reads: CASSLSQGAVNTGELFF. The CDR3 DNA follows: TGTGCCAGCAGCCTTAGTCAGGGGGCTGTGAACACCGGGGAGCTGTTTTTT.

J is TRBJ2-3 and V is TRBV5-4, with 10 bases fitting TRBD1. With 4 bases clipped from V and 1 base from J, the junction kept 9 bases outside the gene matches. The V gene's germline CDR1 is SGHNT and CDR2 YYREEE (reference sequence). CDR3 length equals 17 residues. CDR3 amino acids: CASSGQWGQGRTDTQYF. The CDR3, as DNA: TGTGCCAGCAGCGGCCAGTGGGGACAGGGGCGCACAGATACGCAGTATTTT.

This clonotype occurred many times. This chain joins TRBV7-3 and TRBJ2-7; TRBD1 agrees at 7 bases. V lost 5 bases, J lost 6 bases, and 7 bases stayed unmatched. The CDR3 has 13 residues. Germline CDR1 reads SGHTA; CDR2 reads FQGTGA. CDR3 DNA sequence: TGTGCCAGCAGCATAAAACAGGGGACCGAGCAGTACTTC. Its translation: CASSIKQGTEQYF.

This clonotype has ten or more counts. This chain connects TRBV7-8 to TRBJ2-7; the match to TRBD2 covers 7 bases. The CDR3 consists of 15 residues. J gave up 3 bases and V 5 bases, and 10 bases lay outside the gene matches. Germline V lookup: CDR1 SGHVS, CDR2 FQNEAQ. CDR3 nucleotide sequence: TGTGCCAGCAGCCCTAACAGTCGGGAGGTCTACGAGCAGTACTTC. Translating it yields CASSPNSREVYEQYF.

This clonotype was found many times. This chain connects TRBV3-1 to TRBJ2-7, with D maybe TRBD1 (6 bases). The CDR3 length is 18 residues. V shed 0 bases and J shed 0 bases, with 18 bases lying between them. The germline CDR1 and CDR2 sequences are LGHDT and YNNKEL (reference sequence). CDR3 amino acids: CASSQEGTQRSFSYEQYF. The CDR3 DNA follows: TGTGCCAGCAGCCAAGAGGGGACACAGCGTTCCTTCTCCTACGAGCAGTACTTC.

In its sample, this clonotype was seen many times. The rearrangement links TRBV30 to TRBJ2-7; D is uncertain. Trimming removed 7 bases from V and 1 base from J, with 11 bases in between. The CDR3 length is 12 residues. Germline-derived CDR1 and CDR2 are GTSNPN and SVGIG (reference sequence). The CDR3 is CASQSESYEQYF. The CDR3 nucleotides are TGTGCCTCCCAAAGCGAGTCCTACGAGCAGTACTTC.

The rearrangement uses TRBV18 and TRBJ2-7, with 9 bases that match TRBD2. The CDR3 runs 13 residues. CDR1 is KGHSH and CDR2 is LQKENI in the germline V gene. Trimming removed 6 bases from V and 2 bases from J; junction bases left unmatched: 2. The CDR3 protein is CASSASGTYEQYF. CDR3 in DNA: TGTGCCAGCTCCGCTAGCGGGACCTACGAGCAGTACTTC. The entire variable domain, with the rest obtained from reference TRBV18 and TRBJ2-7, is as follows: NAGVMQNPRHLVRRRGQEARLRCSPMKGHSHVYWYRQLPEEGLKFMVYLQKENIIDESGMPKERFSAEFPKEGPSILRIQQVVRGDSAAYFCASSASGTYEQYFGPGTRLTVT.

The V gene is TRBV19, the J gene TRBJ1-1, with unresolved D. The germline V gene encodes CDR1 LNHDA and CDR2 SQIVND (reference sequence). The CDR3 totals 14 residues. The CDR3 here is CANAITVCHTEAFF. The CDR3 coding sequence is TGTGCAAACGCCATTACGGTTTGCCACACTGAAGCTTTCTTT.

In this sample, this clonotype turned up many times. The chain joins TRBV3-1 to TRBJ2-1; 10 bases fit TRBD2. The germline gives CDR1 LGHDT, CDR2 YNNKEL (reference sequence). The CDR3 spans 17 residues. The V and J ends lost 1 base and 4 bases, in that order; junction bases with no gene match: 7. The CDR3 here is CASSQALAGAGYNEQFF. The CDR3 DNA reads TGTGCCAGCAGCCAAGCGCTAGCGGGAGCGGGTTACAATGAGCAGTTCTTC.

This clonotype was recorded many times. This chain links TRBV7-2 with TRBJ2-2, with D perhaps matching TRBD1 (6 bases). Germline CDR1 is SGHTA and CDR2 is FQGNSA. Trimming pared 2 bases from V and 4 bases from J, leaving 8 bases between. The CDR3 consists of 14 residues. In DNA, the CDR3 is TGTGCCAGCAGCTTACAACAGGGCACCGGGGAGCTGTTTTTT. Residues: CASSLQQGTGELFF.

A few counts support this clonotype. This chain links TRBV29-1 with TRBJ2-1; 8 bases are a match to TRBD1. This CDR3 region has 18 residues. Per the germline V gene, CDR1 is SQVTM and CDR2 is ANQGSEA. V dropped 2 bases and J dropped 0; count of bases not matched to a gene: 12. The CDR3 DNA is TGCAGCGTTGAACTGACAGGGGCCCCCCGGAGCTCCTACAATGAGCAGTTCTTC. As protein: CSVELTGAPRSSYNEQFF.

This clonotype was counted at least ten times. The chain joins TRBV28 to TRBJ1-1, with 8 nucleotides matching TRBD1. The CDR3 consists of 15 residues. Germline-derived CDR1 and CDR2 are MDHEN and SYDVKM. V lost 1 base, J lost 3 bases, and 4 bases stayed unmatched. In nucleotides, the CDR3 is TGTGCCAGCAGTTTATTAACAGGGGGAGACACTGAAGCTTTCTTT. This codes for CASSLLTGGDTEAFF. Combining the CDR3 with reference TRBV28 and TRBJ1-1 gives the whole variable domain DVKVTQSSRYLVKRTGEKVFLECVQDMDHENMFWYRQDPGLGLRLIYFSYDVKMKEKGDIPEGYSVSREKKERFSLILESASTNQTSMYLCASSLLTGGDTEAFFGQGTRLTVV.

The rearrangement uses TRBV11-2 and TRBJ2-5; 11 positions agree with TRBD2. CDR3 length equals 21 residues. Per the germline V gene, CDR1 is SGHAT and CDR2 is FQNNGV. V shed 0 bases, J shed 3 bases, and the junction held 18 bases outside the gene matches. The CDR3 loop reads CASSLEGVTSGSLSRKETQYF. In DNA form, the CDR3 reads TGTGCCAGCAGCTTAGAGGGAGTTACTAGCGGGAGTCTTAGCCGTAAAGAGACCCAGTACTTC.

This clonotype was seen repeatedly, ten times or more. The J gene is TRBJ2-1, the V gene TRBV30, with a weak D call TRBD2 (5 bases). Germline lookup yields CDR1 GTSNPN and CDR2 SVGIG (reference sequence). The CDR3 has 14 residues. V was clipped by 4 bases and J by 7 bases, with 17 bases between them. As DNA, the CDR3 is TGTGCCTGGATCCCACGCTGGTCGGGGAATGAGCAGTTCTTC. Its protein product is CAWIPRWSGNEQFF. Together with reference TRBV30 and TRBJ2-1, the CDR3 gives the full variable domain: SQTIHQWPATLVQPVGSPLSLECTVEGTSNPNLYWYRQAAGRGLQLLFYSVGIGQISSEVPQNLSASRPQDRQFILSSKKLLLSDSGFYLCAWIPRWSGNEQFFGPGTRLTVL.

This clonotype was counted only a few times. The chain joins TRBV5-1 to TRBJ1-4, with D unresolved. Germline assignment: CDR1 SGHRS and CDR2 YFSETQ. The CDR3 has 15 amino acids. Trimming removed 4 bases from V and 0 bases from J, with 10 bases in between. DNA for the CDR3: TGCGCCAGCAGCCAAGGAGGAGCAACTAATGAAAAACTGTTTTTT. Translation: CASSQGGATNEKLFF.